This is a list of T cell receptor beta chains from one sample in a study of a mutant IDH1 vaccine in newly diagnosed glioma. This table comes from immunoSEQ multiplex PCR, and its TCRdb copy is limited to in-frame clones, with some not included. The data hold about 56,000 clones, with 60% to 80% observed a single time. The antigens of these receptors remain unknown. Here the sequenced sample was PBMCs, taken from a glioma patient whose treatment included an IDH1 peptide vaccine. The source is a man aged 45-65 years with glioma. CDR3s leave out the opening cysteine and the closing phenylalanine or tryptophan. A D gene is named only where the DNA matches it firmly.

V: TRBV6-5; D: NA; J: TRBJ2-7; CDR3: ASSPMGAHDEQY
V: TRBV5-4; D: NA; J: TRBJ2-7; CDR3: ASSSDRTYEQY
V: TRBV30; D: NA; J: TRBJ1-3; CDR3: AWGPGRSSGNTIY
V: TRBV5-1; D: NA; J: TRBJ1-1; CDR3: ASSLNRNTEAF
V: TRBV27; D: NA; J: TRBJ2-1; CDR3: ASSLKQFHEQF
V: TRBV5-1; D: NA; J: TRBJ1-2; CDR3: ASSFQGTGDYT
V: TRBV7-9; D: TRBD1; J: TRBJ1-5; CDR3: ASSQGTGWGQPQH
V: TRBV28; D: NA; J: TRBJ1-5; CDR3: ASSSLSNQPQH
V: TRBV28; D: NA; J: TRBJ2-7; CDR3: ASSFRGPLYEQY
V: TRBV6-4; D: NA; J: TRBJ1-1; CDR3: ASSEGQNTEAF
V: TRBV28; D: NA; J: TRBJ2-7; CDR3: ASSRMTRRHEQY
V: TRBV4-1; D: NA; J: TRBJ2-2; CDR3: ASSHVGTGELF
V: TRBV2; D: NA; J: TRBJ1-5; CDR3: ASSSDRLGNQPQH
V: TRBV7-9; D: TRBD1; J: TRBJ1-1; CDR3: ASSLTGGNTEAF
V: TRBV11-2; D: TRBD1; J: TRBJ2-7; CDR3: ASSWGGQGRSYEQY
V: TRBV18; D: NA; J: TRBJ1-5; CDR3: ASSRDSNQPQH
V: TRBV12-5; D: NA; J: TRBJ2-2; CDR3: ASAQNPGAGELF
V: TRBV11-2; D: NA; J: TRBJ1-4; CDR3: ASSASGWTNEKLF
V: TRBV19; D: NA; J: TRBJ2-2; CDR3: ASTLGGGALSGELF
V: TRBV6-6; D: NA; J: TRBJ1-1; CDR3: ASTFTEKDTEAF
V: TRBV6-1; D: TRBD1; J: TRBJ2-1; CDR3: ASSVTLTGAPYNEQF
V: TRBV4-2; D: NA; J: TRBJ1-3; CDR3: ASSRSPATDNSGNTIY
V: TRBV5-6; D: NA; J: TRBJ2-5; CDR3: ASSFKREGQETQY
V: TRBV10-2; D: NA; J: TRBJ2-5; CDR3: ASSGTHPQETQY
V: TRBV19; D: NA; J: TRBJ1-2; CDR3: ASSPGRNYGYT
V: TRBV5-6; D: NA; J: TRBJ2-1; CDR3: ASSLDLGHEQF